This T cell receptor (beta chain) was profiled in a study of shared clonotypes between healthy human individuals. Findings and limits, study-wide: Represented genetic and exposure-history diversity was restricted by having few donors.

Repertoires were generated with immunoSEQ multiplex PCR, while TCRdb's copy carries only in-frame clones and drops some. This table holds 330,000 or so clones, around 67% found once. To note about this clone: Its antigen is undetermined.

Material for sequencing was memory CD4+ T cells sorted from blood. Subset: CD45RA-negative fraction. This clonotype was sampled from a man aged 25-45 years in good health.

This CDR3 reads CASSNQPGQGILVGELFF. CDR3 nucleotides: TGTGCCAGCAGCAATCAACCGGGACAGGGGATTTTAGTAGGGGAGCTGTTTTTT. The chain joins TRBV9 to TRBJ2-2; 10 bases are a match to TRBD1. The CDR3 contains 18 residues. Germline V gene lookup returns CDR1 SGDLS and CDR2 YYNGEE. After removal of 4 bases from V and 8 bases from J, the junction contained 17 bases not matched to a gene. Variable domain in full (rest from reference TRBV9 and TRBJ2-2): DSGVTQTPKHLITATGQRVTLRCSPRSGDLSVYWYQQSLDQGLQFLIQYYNGEERAKGNILERFSAQQFPDLHSELNLSSLELGDSALYFCASSNQPGQGILVGELFFGEGSRLTVL.